These T cell receptor beta chains were read from a single sample in a study of blood T cell repertoires in COVID-19. Generated by immunoSEQ multiplex PCR, the TCRdb table keeps only in-frame clones and is missing some. This sample carries around 100,000 clones, about 91% of them seen once, and the ten largest clones take about 6.3%. Sequencing used peripheral blood. These receptors were obtained from a human donor in a cohort sampled during active COVID-19. Both conserved end residues are part of each CDR3. D genes are given only for firm matches. Size is omitted from some rows. Given values are once, few, many or a class for expanded clones.

cdr3_aa,cdr3_nt,j_call,d_call,cdr3_length,clone_size,v_call
CASRLAGSYNEQFF,TGTGCCAGTAGATTAGCGGGTTCCTACAATGAGCAGTTCTTC,TRBJ2-1,TRBD2,14,-,TRBV19
CASSVPGQGADEQYF,TGTGCCAGCAGCGTGCCGGGACAGGGGGCAGACGAGCAGTACTTC,TRBJ2-7,TRBD1,15,-,TRBV7-9
CASSWDSYNEQFF,TGTGCCAGCAGTTGGGACAGCTACAATGAGCAGTTCTTC,TRBJ2-1,TRBD1,13,-,TRBV6-5
CASSQSYEQYF,TGTGCCAGTAGCCAATCCTACGAGCAGTACTTC,TRBJ2-7,-,11,-,TRBV19
CASSMPLQDGGETQYF,TGTGCCAGCAGCATGCCTCTCCAGGATGGGGGGGAGACCCAGTACTTC,TRBJ2-5,-,16,-,TRBV7-8
CASSLLPTGGSGANVLTF,TGTGCCAGCAGCTTACTCCCAACAGGGGGCTCTGGGGCCAACGTCCTGACTTTC,TRBJ2-6,TRBD1,18,-,TRBV7-8
CASSVGGLETQYF,TGTGCCAGCAGCGTAGGAGGGTTGGAGACCCAGTACTTC,TRBJ2-5,-,13,-,TRBV9
CSASYRGGRETQYF,TGCAGTGCTAGTTATCGGGGCGGGAGGGAGACCCAGTACTTC,TRBJ2-5,TRBD2,14,few,TRBV20-1
CASSQAGSGYEQYF,TGTGCCAGCAGCCAAGCGGGGTCCGGCTACGAGCAGTACTTC,TRBJ2-7,-,14,-,TRBV4-2
CASSVGGGNQPQHF,TGTGCCAGCAGTGTAGGGGGTGGCAATCAGCCCCAGCATTTT,TRBJ1-5,-,14,-,TRBV2
CASSPSGTGGVEKLFF,TGTGCCAGCAGTCCATCGGGGACAGGGGGTGTAGAAAAACTGTTTTTT,TRBJ1-4,TRBD1,16,-,TRBV28
CAWSVRGVEQYF,TGTGCCTGGAGTGTACGGGGGGTCGAGCAGTACTTC,TRBJ2-7,TRBD2,12,-,TRBV30
CASSLTDSSPLHF,TGTGCCAGCAGCCTGACAGATAGTTCACCCCTCCACTTT,TRBJ1-6,-,13,-,TRBV7-9
CASSLSPGNTEAFF,TGTGCCAGCAGCTTAAGTCCCGGGAACACTGAAGCTTTCTTT,TRBJ1-1,-,14,-,TRBV7-6
CASSLDVRTSPYEQYF,TGTGCCAGCAGCTTAGATGTGCGGACTAGTCCCTACGAGCAGTACTTC,TRBJ2-7,TRBD2,16,-,TRBV7-2
CASSPPGTLTEAFF,TGTGCCAGCAGCCCTCCCGGGACATTGACTGAAGCTTTCTTT,TRBJ1-1,-,14,-,TRBV11-2
CASSVGTGSANYGYTF,TGTGCCAGCAGCGTAGGTACGGGGAGTGCTAACTATGGCTACACCTTC,TRBJ1-2,-,16,-,TRBV9
CASSLAGTGADISGNTIYF,TGTGCCAGCAGCTTAGCTGGGACAGGGGCCGATATCTCTGGAAACACCATATATTTT,TRBJ1-3,TRBD1,19,-,TRBV11-2
CATKPGLGHEQYF,TGTGCCACCAAGCCGGGGTTGGGCCACGAGCAGTACTTC,TRBJ2-7,-,13,-,TRBV28
CASSLDINTEAFF,TGTGCCAGCAGCTTAGATATCAACACTGAAGCTTTCTTT,TRBJ1-1,-,13,once,TRBV11-3
CASSYRVSSYEQYF,TGTGCCAGCAGTTACAGGGTATCATCCTACGAGCAGTACTTC,TRBJ2-7,-,14,-,TRBV27
CASTSMGRLGTEAFF,TGTGCCAGCACCTCAATGGGGAGGTTGGGCACTGAAGCTTTCTTT,TRBJ1-1,-,15,-,TRBV25-1
CASSRAGTTASGNTIYF,TGTGCCAGCAGCCGCGCAGGAACCACGGCCTCTGGAAACACCATATATTTT,TRBJ1-3,-,17,-,TRBV7-2
CASSFPGDYSPYEQYF,TGTGCCAGCAGCTTCCCCGGCGACTATTCGCCCTACGAGCAGTACTTC,TRBJ2-7,-,16,-,TRBV7-2
CASSSPGGSGGPGYNEQFF,TGTGCCAGCAGCTCACCGGGGGGTAGCGGGGGGCCGGGCTACAATGAGCAGTTCTTC,TRBJ2-1,TRBD2,19,-,TRBV7-2
CASTPGQKTEAFF,TGTGCCAGCACCCCGGGACAGAAAACTGAAGCTTTCTTT,TRBJ1-1,TRBD1,13,-,TRBV28
CASSIAAGSNEQFF,TGTGCCAGTAGTATAGCGGCAGGTAGCAATGAGCAGTTCTTC,TRBJ2-1,-,14,-,TRBV19
CASSSGSLGTRRDTQYF,TGTGCCAGCAGTTCTGGGAGTTTAGGGACAAGGCGAGATACGCAGTATTTT,TRBJ2-3,-,17,-,TRBV28